This T cell receptor (beta chain) came from a study of vaccination and CD4 T cells after COVID-19. For the study at large: The authors exposed cells to overlapping spike peptides derived from SARS-CoV-2, HCoV-NL63, HCoV-OC43 and HCoV-229E. Findings and caveats of the study: The appearance of a median approximately 85% of reactive clones in convalescent patients occurred only post-vaccination.

About this clonotype itself: The antigen is unknown.

The sample's treatment: roughly 10-day PBMC culture with coronavirus spike peptide pools or control peptides (ViraFEST assay). During the years 2011-2018, before the COVID-19 pandemic, the unexposed donor's CD4+ T cells were collected. ViraFEST relied on peptide pools to expand antigen-specific T cells; the TCRs were sequenced afterward. Germline V gene data show CDR1 as MNHNS and CDR2 as SASEGT. The V gene end was trimmed by 3 bases and the J gene end by 5 bases; junction bases not matched to a gene: 8. The CDR3 covers 15 residues. Sequenced with the Oncomine TCR Beta short-read assay was DNA taken from cultured CD4+ T cells. Investigators isolated genomic DNA from cultured CD4+ T cells. TCRdb itself ran the PCR reads through MiXCR, one entry per CDR3 protein. The sample shows more than 10,000 distinct CDR3 sequences, approximately 29% of them seen only once.

The chain couples TRBV6-1 to TRBJ2-3, with 7 bases lining up with TRBD2. Specimen: CD4+ T cells from blood, cultured in vitro. The origin of this receptor is a human donor in good health. In DNA, the CDR3 is TGTGCCAGCAGTGATGGGAGGGAGCCCCTAGATACGCAGTATTTT. This sequence encodes CASSDGREPLDTQYF.